One T cell receptor beta chain is described in this entry. What it binds is not known. This record comes from a study of T cells in Graves' hyperthyroidism and ophthalmopathy. The overall study: Before treatment of any kind, peripheral blood was taken at initial diagnosis. Study conclusions and caveats: The model predicted ophthalmopathy a median 6.5 months before onset.

RNA transcripts were the template for amplifying TCR beta CDR3 regions. Initially, a first-round RT-PCR of the TCR CDR3 employed the HTBI primer set. MiXCR, applied by TCRdb to the multiplex PCR reads, yields one record per CDR3 protein. The table has under 600,000 distinct CDR3 sequences, roughly a sixth seen once. CDR3 length equals 15 residues. The V gene's germline CDR1 is KGHSH and CDR2 LQKENI. V dropped 9 bases and J dropped 4; count of bases not matched to a gene: 14. The chain carries TRBV18 and TRBJ1-1; 7 bases are a match to TRBD1. This clonotype originated in a woman aged 40 to 49 with Graves' ophthalmopathy. Sequences were obtained from blood. The CDR3 DNA is TGTGCCAGTAAACCCGGGACAGATCAACTCACTGAAGCTTTCTTT. Its protein product is CASKPGTDQLTEAFF.